Described below is a single TCR beta chain sequence and its context. This clone was counted only a few times. The antigen it binds to is not known. Qualities for individual bases were not recorded, and no much larger clone is one base off. TCRbeta CDR3 regions were amplified from genomic DNA using the immunoSEQ Assay, a bias-controlled multiplex PCR. The paper's data handling went like this. The number of nucleated cells in each sample was estimated by amplification of reference gene primers within the assay. To quantify the absolute abundance of each unique TCRbeta CDR3 rearrangement, sequence reads were collapsed and filtered. For each sample, productive Simpson clonality was calculated as the square root of Simpson's diversity index across productive rearrangements. TCRdb re-hosts the immuneACCESS table, in-frame sequences only. Its copies lack some clones; in the studies checked, an unresolved V gene accounts for under half of them, and the cause for the rest is not known. Clonal size and the V and J genes are those of that table, whereas D and trimming came from the DNA. Here the sample has some 95,000 clones; about 80% occur a single time. Together, the top ten hold roughly a quarter of the sample.

Reading the germline V gene (reference sequence) gives CDR1 LNHNV and CDR2 YYDKDF. Measured from the cysteine to the phenylalanine, the CDR3 is 12 residues long. Of the read, only the CDR3 DNA is kept; its 36 bases are in frame from base 1. At the junction V is shortened by 5 bases and J by 12 bases; bases outside the gene matches: 9. This entry belongs to a study of blood T cell repertoires in COVID-19 (dated by TCRdb to 2020 to 2021). Looking at the study overall: The collaborator samples originated in the United States, Italy and Spain and spanned the acute and convalescent phases of COVID-19. The prospective study material was composed of cDNA or gDNA derived from T cells, B-cell-depleted T cells, or PBMCs. The dataset comprised deeply sampled blood TCRbeta repertoires from subjects exposed to, actively infected with, or recovered from COVID-19. The repertoires were released in a freely available public database intended as a resource for research on the immune response to SARS-CoV-2. The samples were drawn from the first 160 participants of the ongoing ImmuneRACE study and from roughly 1,300 subjects provided by 6 global collaborators. The sample metadata nearly always contained a de-identified subject ID, COVID-19 status, age in years and sex. Where HLA class I and class II types were available, the types were taken from metadata supplied by the sample provider, not from assay-based typing.

On the study overall, not on this receptor specifically: The amount of clinical and demographic metadata varied by source and participant and was provided uncurated.

Each collaborating institution followed its own protocols to collect whole blood in K2EDTA tubes. For TCRbeta analysis, collaborators shipped samples in one of three forms: frozen whole blood, isolated PBMCs, or DNA extracted from either of those sample types. The chain is made from TRBV15 and TRBJ2-7, with TRBD1 matching 8 junction bases. The source material was peripheral blood. This receptor was identified in a man between 65 and 85 years old with acute or convalescent COVID-19. The CDR3 reads CATSSFGQGVYF. The DNA is as follows: TGTGCCACCAGCTCTTTCGGACAGGGAGTGTACTTC.